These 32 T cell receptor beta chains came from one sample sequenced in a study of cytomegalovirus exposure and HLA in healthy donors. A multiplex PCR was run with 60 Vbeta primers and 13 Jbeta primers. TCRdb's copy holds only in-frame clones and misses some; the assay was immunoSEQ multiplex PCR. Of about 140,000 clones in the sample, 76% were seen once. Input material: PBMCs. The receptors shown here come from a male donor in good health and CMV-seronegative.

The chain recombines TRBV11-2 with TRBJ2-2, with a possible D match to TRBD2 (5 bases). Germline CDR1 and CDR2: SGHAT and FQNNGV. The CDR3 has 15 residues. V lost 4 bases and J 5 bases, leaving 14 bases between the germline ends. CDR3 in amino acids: CASSSTRAATGELFF. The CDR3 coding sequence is TGTGCCAGCAGCTCTACCCGAGCGGCAACCGGGGAGCTGTTTTTT.

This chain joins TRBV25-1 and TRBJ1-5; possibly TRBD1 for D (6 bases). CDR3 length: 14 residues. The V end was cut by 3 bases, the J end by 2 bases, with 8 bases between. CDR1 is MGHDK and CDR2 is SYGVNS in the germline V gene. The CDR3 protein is CASSDAGGNQPQHF. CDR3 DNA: TGTGCCAGCAGTGATGCAGGGGGCAATCAGCCCCAGCATTTT.

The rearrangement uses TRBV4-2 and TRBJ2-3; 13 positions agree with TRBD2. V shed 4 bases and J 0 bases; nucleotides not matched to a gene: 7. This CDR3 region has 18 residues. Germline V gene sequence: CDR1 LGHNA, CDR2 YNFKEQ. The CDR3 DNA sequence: TGTGCCAGCAGCCTTGGACTAGCGGGGGACCTTAGCACAGATACGCAGTATTTT. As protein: CASSLGLAGDLSTDTQYF.

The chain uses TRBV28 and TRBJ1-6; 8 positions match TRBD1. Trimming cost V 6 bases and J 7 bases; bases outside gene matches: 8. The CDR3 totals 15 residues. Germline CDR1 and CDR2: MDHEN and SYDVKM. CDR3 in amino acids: CASSGNDRGNSPLHF. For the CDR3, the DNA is TGTGCCAGCAGCGGAAACGACAGGGGAAATTCACCCCTCCACTTT.

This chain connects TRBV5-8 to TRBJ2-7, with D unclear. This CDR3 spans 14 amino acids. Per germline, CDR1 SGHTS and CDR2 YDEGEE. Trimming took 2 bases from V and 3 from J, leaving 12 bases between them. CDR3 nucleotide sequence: TGTGCCAGCAGCTTATCCCCAGGCAGCTACGAGCAGTACTTC. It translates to CASSLSPGSYEQYF. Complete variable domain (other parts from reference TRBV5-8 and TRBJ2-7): EAGVTQSPTHLIKTRGQQATLRCSPISGHTSVYWYQQALGLGLQFLLWYDEGEERNRGNFPPRFSGRQFPNYSSELNVNALELEDSALYLCASSLSPGSYEQYFGPGTRLTVT.

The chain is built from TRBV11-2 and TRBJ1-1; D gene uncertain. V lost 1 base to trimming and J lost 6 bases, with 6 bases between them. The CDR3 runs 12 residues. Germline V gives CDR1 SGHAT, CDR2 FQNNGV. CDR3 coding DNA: TGTGCCAGCAGCTTAGTTAGATCTGAAGCTTTCTTT. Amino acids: CASSLVRSEAFF.

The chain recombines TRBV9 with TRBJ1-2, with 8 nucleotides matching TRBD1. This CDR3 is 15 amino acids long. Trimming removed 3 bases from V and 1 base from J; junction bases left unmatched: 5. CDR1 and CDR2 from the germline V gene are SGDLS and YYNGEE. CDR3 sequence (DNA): TGTGCCAGCAGCGCCGAGGACAGGGTTAACTATGGCTACACCTTC. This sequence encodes CASSAEDRVNYGYTF.

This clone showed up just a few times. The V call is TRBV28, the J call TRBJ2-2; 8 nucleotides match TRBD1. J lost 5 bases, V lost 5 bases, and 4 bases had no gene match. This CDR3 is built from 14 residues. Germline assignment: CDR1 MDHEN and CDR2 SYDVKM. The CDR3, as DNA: TGTGCCAGCAGTCAGGGGGCCCGGACCGGGGAGCTGTTTTTT. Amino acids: CASSQGARTGELFF.

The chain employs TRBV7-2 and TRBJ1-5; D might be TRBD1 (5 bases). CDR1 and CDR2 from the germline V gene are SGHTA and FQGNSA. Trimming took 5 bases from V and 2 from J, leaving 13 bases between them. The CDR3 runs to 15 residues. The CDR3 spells CASSRPGLGNQPQHF. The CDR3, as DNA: TGTGCCAGCAGCCGACCAGGGCTGGGCAATCAGCCCCAGCATTTT.

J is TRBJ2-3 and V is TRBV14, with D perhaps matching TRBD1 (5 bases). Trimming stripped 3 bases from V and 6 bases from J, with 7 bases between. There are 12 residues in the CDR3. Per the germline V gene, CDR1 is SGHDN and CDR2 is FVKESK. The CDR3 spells CASSQGPDTQYF. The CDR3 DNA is TGTGCCAGCAGCCAGGGGCCGGATACGCAGTATTTT.

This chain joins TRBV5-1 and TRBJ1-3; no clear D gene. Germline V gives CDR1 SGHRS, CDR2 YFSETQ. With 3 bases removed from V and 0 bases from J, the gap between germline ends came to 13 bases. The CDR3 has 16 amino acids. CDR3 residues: CASSSSPRSSGNTIYF. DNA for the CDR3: TGCGCCAGCAGCTCGTCCCCCAGGTCCTCTGGAAACACCATATATTTT.

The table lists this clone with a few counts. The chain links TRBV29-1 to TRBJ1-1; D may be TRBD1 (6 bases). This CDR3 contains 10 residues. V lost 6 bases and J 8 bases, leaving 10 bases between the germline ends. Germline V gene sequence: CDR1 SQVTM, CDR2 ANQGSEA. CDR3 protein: CSVGTSEAFF. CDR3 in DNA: TGCAGCGTAGGGACATCGGAAGCTTTCTTT.

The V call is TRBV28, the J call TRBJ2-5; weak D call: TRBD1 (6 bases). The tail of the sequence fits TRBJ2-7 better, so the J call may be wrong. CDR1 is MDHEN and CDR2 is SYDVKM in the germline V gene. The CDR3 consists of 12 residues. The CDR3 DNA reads TGTGCCAGCAGCAGGGGAAGGTACGAGCAGTACTTC. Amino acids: CASSRGRYEQYF.

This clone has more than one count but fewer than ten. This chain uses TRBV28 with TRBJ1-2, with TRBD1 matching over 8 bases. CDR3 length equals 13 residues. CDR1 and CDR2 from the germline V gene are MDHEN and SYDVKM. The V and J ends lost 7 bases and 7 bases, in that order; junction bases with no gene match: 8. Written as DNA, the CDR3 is TGTGCCAGCAATCGGGACAGGCAGTTTGGCTACACCTTC. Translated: CASNRDRQFGYTF.

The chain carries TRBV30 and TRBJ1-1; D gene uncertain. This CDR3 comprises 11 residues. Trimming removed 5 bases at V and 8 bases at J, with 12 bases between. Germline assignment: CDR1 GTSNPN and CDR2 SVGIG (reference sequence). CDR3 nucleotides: TGTGCCTGGGAACTAGGTCGGGAAGCTTTCTTT. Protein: CAWELGREAFF. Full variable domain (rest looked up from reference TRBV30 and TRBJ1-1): SQTIHQWPATLVQPVGSPLSLECTVEGTSNPNLYWYRQAAGRGLQLLFYSVGIGQISSEVPQNLSASRPQDRQFILSSKKLLLSDSGFYLCAWELGREAFFGQGTRLTVV.

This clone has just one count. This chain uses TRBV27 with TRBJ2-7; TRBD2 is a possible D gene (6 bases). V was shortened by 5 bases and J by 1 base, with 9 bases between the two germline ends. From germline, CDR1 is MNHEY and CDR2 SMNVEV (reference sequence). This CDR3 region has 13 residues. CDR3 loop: CASSLGGSYEQYF. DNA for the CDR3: TGTGCCAGCAGTCTCGGGGGTTCCTACGAGCAGTACTTC.

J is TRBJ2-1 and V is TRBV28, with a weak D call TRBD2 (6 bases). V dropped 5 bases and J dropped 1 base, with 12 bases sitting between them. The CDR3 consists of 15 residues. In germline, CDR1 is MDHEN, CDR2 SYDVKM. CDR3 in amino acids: CASSRTEGSYNEQFF. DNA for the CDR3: TGTGCCAGCAGTAGAACGGAGGGGTCCTACAATGAGCAGTTCTTC.

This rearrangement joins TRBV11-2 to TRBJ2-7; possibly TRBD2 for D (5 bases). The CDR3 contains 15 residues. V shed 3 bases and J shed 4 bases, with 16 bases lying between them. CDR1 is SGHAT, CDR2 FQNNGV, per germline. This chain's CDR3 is CASSFYSGDGYEQYF. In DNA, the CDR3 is TGTGCCAGCAGCTTTTACTCCGGGGATGGGTACGAGCAGTACTTC. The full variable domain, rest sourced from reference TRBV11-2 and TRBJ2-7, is EAGVAQSPRYKIIEKRQSVAFWCNPISGHATLYWYQQILGQGPKLLIQFQNNGVVDDSQLPKDRFSAERLKGVDSTLKIQPAKLEDSAVYLCASSFYSGDGYEQYFGPGTRLTVT.

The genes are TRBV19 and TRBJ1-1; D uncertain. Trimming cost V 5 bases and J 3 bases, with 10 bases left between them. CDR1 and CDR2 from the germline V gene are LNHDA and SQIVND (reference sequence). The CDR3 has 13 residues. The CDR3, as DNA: TGTGCCAGTAGTCTCGGCCGGGACACTGAAGCTTTCTTT. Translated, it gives CASSLGRDTEAFF.

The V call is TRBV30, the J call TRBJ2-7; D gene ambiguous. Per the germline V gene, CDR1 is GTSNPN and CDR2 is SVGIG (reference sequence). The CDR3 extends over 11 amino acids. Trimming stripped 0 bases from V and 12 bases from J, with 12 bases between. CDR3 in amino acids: CAWSVGTAWYF. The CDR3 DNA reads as TGTGCCTGGAGTGTCGGCACAGCTTGGTACTTC.

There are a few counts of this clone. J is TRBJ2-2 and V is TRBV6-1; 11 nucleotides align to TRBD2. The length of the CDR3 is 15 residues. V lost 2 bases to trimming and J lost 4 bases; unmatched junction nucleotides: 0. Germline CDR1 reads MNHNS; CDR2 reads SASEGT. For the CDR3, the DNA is TGTGCCAGCAGTGAACTAGCGGGGGGCACCGGGGAGCTGTTTTTT. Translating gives CASSELAGGTGELFF.

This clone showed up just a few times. As DNA, the CDR3 is TGTGCCTGGAGTGTAAGCCCCCCCTACGAGCAGTACTTC. Translation: CAWSVSPPYEQYF. This sequence joins TRBV30 and TRBJ2-7, with D uncertain. Germline-derived CDR1 and CDR2 are GTSNPN and SVGIG (reference sequence). The CDR3 spans 13 residues. The V and J ends lost 0 bases and 2 bases respectively, with 8 bases between them. Full variable domain (rest looked up from reference TRBV30 and TRBJ2-7): SQTIHQWPATLVQPVGSPLSLECTVEGTSNPNLYWYRQAAGRGLQLLFYSVGIGQISSEVPQNLSASRPQDRQFILSSKKLLLSDSGFYLCAWSVSPPYEQYFGPGTRLTVT.

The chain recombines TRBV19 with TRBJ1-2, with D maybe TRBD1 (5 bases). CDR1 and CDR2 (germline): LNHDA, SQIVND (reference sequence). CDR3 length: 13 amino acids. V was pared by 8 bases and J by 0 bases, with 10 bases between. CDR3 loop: CASRGRTNYGYTF. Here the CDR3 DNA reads TGTGCCAGTCGGGGGAGGACTAACTATGGCTACACCTTC.

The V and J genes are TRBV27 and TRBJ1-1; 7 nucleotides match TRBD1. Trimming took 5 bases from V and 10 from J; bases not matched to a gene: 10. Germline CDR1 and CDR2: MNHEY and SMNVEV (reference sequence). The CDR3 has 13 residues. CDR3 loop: CASSPHDREGAFF. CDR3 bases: TGTGCCAGCAGTCCACACGACAGGGAAGGAGCTTTCTTT.

The CDR3 coding sequence is TGTGCCAGCAGCTGGCAGGGGTCGAACACCGGGGAGCTGTTTTTT. Protein: CASSWQGSNTGELFF. The chain recombines TRBV5-5 with TRBJ2-2; D perhaps matches TRBD1 (6 bases). Germline V gene sequence: CDR1 SGHKS, CDR2 YYEKEE (reference sequence). There are 15 residues in the CDR3. The germline V and J ends were trimmed by 3 bases and 0 bases, with 9 bases remaining between them.

The CDR3 DNA is TGTGCCAGAAGTCGTCCCGGGACCGGCCTAGCGGGAGGGCCAAAAGAGCAGTTCTTC. This translates into CARSRPGTGLAGGPKEQFF. J is TRBJ2-1 and V is TRBV5-3; 12 bases are shared with TRBD2. TRBV5-3 carries the ORF label, with uncertain function. The trim removed 5 bases at V and 10 bases at J, leaving 22 bases unmatched. This CDR3 spans 19 amino acids.

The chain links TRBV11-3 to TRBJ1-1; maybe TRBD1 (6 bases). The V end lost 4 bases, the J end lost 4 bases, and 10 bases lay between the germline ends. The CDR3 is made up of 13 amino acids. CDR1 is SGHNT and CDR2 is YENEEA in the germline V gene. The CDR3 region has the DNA TGTGCCAGCAGCTCCGACAGGTTCACTGAAGCTTTCTTT. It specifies CASSSDRFTEAFF.

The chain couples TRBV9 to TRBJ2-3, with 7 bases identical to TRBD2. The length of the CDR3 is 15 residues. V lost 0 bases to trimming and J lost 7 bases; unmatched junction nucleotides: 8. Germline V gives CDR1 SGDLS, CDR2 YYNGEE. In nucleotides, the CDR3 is TGTGCCAGCAGCGTAGTGGCGGGAGTTTCATATACGCAGTATTTT. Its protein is CASSVVAGVSYTQYF.

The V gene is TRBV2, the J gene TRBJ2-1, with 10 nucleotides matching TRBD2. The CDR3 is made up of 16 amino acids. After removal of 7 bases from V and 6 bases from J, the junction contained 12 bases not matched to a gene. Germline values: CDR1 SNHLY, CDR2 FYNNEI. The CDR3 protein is CASTEAGGPSFNEQFF. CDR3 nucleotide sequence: TGTGCCAGCACCGAAGCGGGAGGGCCTTCTTTCAATGAGCAGTTCTTC.

CDR3 in amino acids: CASSTSTNYGYTF. The DNA for the CDR3 is TGTGCCAGCAGCACAAGTACTAACTATGGCTACACCTTC. This chain joins TRBV9 and TRBJ1-2, with D unclear. The CDR3 contains 13 residues. V lost 4 bases to trimming and J lost 0 bases, with 7 bases between them. The germline V gene has CDR1 SGDLS and CDR2 YYNGEE.

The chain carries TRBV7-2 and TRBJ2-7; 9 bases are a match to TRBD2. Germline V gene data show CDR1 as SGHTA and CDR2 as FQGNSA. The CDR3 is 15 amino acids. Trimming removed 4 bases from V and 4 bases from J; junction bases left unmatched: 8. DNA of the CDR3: TGTGCCAGCAGCTATGGGGCGGGAGGGGGTTACGAGCAGTACTTC. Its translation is CASSYGAGGGYEQYF.

CDR3 loop: CASQIPSTDTQYF. DNA of the CDR3: TGTGCCAGCCAAATCCCCAGCACAGATACGCAGTATTTT. The chain employs TRBV28 and TRBJ2-3; D unclear. Germline assignment: CDR1 MDHEN and CDR2 SYDVKM. V lost 8 bases, J lost 0 bases, and 9 bases lay in between. This CDR3 spans 13 amino acids.